This section outlines one TCR beta chain sequence together with its context. Antigen unknown. TCRdb's table, derived via immunoSEQ multiplex PCR, lists solely in-frame clones and lacks some. This table has tens of thousands of clones, approximately 84% appearing once. This entry is derived from a study of lymphopenia after photon versus proton radiotherapy. Overall study results and limits: Photon-treated patients lost naive T cells and TCR diversity; proton-treated stayed stable.

The TCR sequence derives from a man between 60 and 70 years old with pancreatic cancer. The material sequenced was peripheral blood, taken from a patient treated with proton-based radiotherapy.

The CDR3 reads CASSGTGQNYGYTF. CDR3 DNA sequence: TGTGCCAGCAGCGGAACGGGACAGAACTATGGCTACACCTTC. This chain joins TRBV9 and TRBJ1-2, with 7 bases identical to TRBD1. This CDR3 has 14 residues. Germline assignment: CDR1 SGDLS and CDR2 YYNGEE. Losses at the gene ends were 3 bases for V and 2 bases for J; bases not matched to a gene: 4. Full variable domain (remainder filled in from reference TRBV9 and TRBJ1-2): DSGVTQTPKHLITATGQRVTLRCSPRSGDLSVYWYQQSLDQGLQFLIQYYNGEERAKGNILERFSAQQFPDLHSELNLSSLELGDSALYFCASSGTGQNYGYTFGSGTRLTVV.